Sequencing of this T cell receptor (beta chain) was carried out in a study of response to subunit inactivated influenza vaccine. General study findings and limits: Authors suggested seasonal influenza vaccinations each recruit few new T cells.

This clonotype turned up a few times. The antigen is undetermined. MiXCR was run by TCRdb on the RT-PCR reads, yielding one entry per CDR3 protein. The sample has 530,000 or so distinct CDR3 sequences; roughly 25% are singletons. The CDR3 is 15 amino acids. Germline V gives CDR1 MNHNS, CDR2 SASEGT. Deletions cut 6 bases from V and 1 base from J, with 15 bases between. The rearrangement links TRBV6-1 to TRBJ1-2; D might be TRBD1 (6 bases). Sequences were derived from CD4+ T cells sorted from PBMCs, sampled 4 to 6 days after vaccination. The TCR comes from a man aged 45-65 years who received an inactivated influenza vaccine. The CDR3 DNA reads as TGTGCCAGCAGCAGGGGACGACGTGTTAACTATGGCTACACCTTC. Protein product: CASSRGRRVNYGYTF.